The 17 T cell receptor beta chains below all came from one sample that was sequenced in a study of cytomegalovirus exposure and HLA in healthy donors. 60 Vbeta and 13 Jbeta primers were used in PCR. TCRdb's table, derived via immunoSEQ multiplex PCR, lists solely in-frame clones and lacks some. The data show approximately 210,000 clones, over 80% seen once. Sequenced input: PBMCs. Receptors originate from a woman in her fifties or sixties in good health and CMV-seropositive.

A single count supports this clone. CDR3 coding DNA: TGTGCCAGCAGTGCACTAACTTCCAGACTAGCGGGGGGGCCGTCGGGTGAGCAGTTCTTC. It specifies CASSALTSRLAGGPSGEQFF. The V gene is TRBV2, the J gene TRBJ2-1, with 14 nucleotides matching TRBD2. The ends lost 4 bases at V and 9 bases at J; junction bases unmatched: 20. Germline CDR1 SNHLY, CDR2 FYNNEI. This CDR3 region has 20 residues.

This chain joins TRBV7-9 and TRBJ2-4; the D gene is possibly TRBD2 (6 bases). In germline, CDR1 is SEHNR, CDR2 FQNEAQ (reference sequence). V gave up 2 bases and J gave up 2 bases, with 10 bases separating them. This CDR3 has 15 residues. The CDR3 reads CASSLSGVTKNIQYF. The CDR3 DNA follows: TGTGCCAGCAGCTTATCGGGGGTGACCAAAAACATTCAGTACTTC.

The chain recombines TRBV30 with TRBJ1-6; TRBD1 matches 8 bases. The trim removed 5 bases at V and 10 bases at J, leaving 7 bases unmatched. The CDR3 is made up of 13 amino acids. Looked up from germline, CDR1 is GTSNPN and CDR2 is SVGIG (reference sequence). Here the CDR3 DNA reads TGTGCCTGGTTGGACAGGGCGAAATCACCCCTCCACTTT. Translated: CAWLDRAKSPLHF.

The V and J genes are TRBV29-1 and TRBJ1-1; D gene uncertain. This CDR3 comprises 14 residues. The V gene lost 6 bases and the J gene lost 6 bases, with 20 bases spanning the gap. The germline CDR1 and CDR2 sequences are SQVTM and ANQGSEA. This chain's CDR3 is CSVVLGQVLPEAFF. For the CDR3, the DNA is TGCAGCGTGGTACTTGGGCAGGTGTTACCTGAAGCTTTCTTT.

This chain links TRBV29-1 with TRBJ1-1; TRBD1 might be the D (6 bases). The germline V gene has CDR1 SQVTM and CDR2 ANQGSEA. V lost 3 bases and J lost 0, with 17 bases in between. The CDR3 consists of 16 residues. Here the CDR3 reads CSVDDRRDYMNTEAFF. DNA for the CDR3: TGCAGCGTTGACGACAGGCGTGACTACATGAACACTGAAGCTTTCTTT.

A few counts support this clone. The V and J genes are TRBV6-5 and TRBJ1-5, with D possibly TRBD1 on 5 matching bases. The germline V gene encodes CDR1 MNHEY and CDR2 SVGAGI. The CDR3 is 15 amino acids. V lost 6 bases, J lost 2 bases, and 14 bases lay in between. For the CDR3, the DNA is TGTGCCAGCAGACCTCAGGGTAGGGGCAATCAGCCCCAGCATTTT. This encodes CASRPQGRGNQPQHF.

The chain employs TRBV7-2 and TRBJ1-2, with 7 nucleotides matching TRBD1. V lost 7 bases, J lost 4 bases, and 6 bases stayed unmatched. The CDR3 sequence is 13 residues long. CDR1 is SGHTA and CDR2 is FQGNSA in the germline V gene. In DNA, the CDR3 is TGTGCCAGCACCGCGGGACAGTTCTATGGCTACACCTTC. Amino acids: CASTAGQFYGYTF.

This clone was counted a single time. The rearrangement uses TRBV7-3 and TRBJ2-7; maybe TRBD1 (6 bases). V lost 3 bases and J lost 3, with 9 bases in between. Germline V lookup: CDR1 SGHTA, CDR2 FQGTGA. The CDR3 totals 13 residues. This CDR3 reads CASSFTGSYEQYF. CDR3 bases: TGTGCCAGCAGCTTCACAGGGAGCTACGAGCAGTACTTC.

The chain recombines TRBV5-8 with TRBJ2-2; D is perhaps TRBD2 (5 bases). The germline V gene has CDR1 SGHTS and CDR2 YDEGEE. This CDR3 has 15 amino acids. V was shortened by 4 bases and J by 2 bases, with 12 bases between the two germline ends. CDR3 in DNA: TGTGCCAGCAGCCCGCGGGTCCTTAACACCGGGGAGCTGTTTTTT. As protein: CASSPRVLNTGELFF.

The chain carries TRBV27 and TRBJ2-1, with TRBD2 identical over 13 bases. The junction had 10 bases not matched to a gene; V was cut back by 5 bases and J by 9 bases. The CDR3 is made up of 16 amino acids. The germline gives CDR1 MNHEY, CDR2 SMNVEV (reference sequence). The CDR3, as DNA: TGTGCCAGCAGTGCACTAGCGGGGGGGCTGTTCGGTGAGCAGTTCTTC. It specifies CASSALAGGLFGEQFF.

The CDR3 DNA reads as TGTGCCAGCAGCTTAGTTAGGAGGAACACTGAAGCTTTCTTT. Protein: CASSLVRRNTEAFF. This chain joins TRBV7-2 and TRBJ1-1; D gene unclear. Germline V gene data show CDR1 as SGHTA and CDR2 as FQGNSA. This CDR3 contains 14 residues. The V and J ends lost 1 base and 1 base respectively, with 7 bases between them.

The CDR3 spells CASSSIWEGGGQETQYF. CDR3 in DNA: TGCGCCAGCAGCAGCATATGGGAGGGAGGGGGCCAAGAGACCCAGTACTTC. The chain carries TRBV5-1 and TRBJ2-5; possibly TRBD2 for D (7 bases). In germline, CDR1 is SGHRS, CDR2 YFSETQ. The CDR3 length is 17 residues. The V end lost 4 bases, the J end lost 1 base, and 20 bases lay between the germline ends.

The CDR3 loop reads CASSMRWIDSGNTIYF. The CDR3 coding sequence is TGTGCCAGCAGCATGCGGTGGATCGACTCTGGAAACACCATATATTTT. The chain combines TRBV5-5 with TRBJ1-3; D remains unclear. V was trimmed by 4 bases and J by 0 bases, leaving 14 bases between them. The CDR3 is 16 amino acids. CDR1 is SGHKS, CDR2 YYEKEE, per germline (reference sequence).

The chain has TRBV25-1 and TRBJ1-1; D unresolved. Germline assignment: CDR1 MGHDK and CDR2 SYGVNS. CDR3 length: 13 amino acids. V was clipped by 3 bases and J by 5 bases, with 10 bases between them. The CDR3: CASSEPEGTEAFF. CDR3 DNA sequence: TGTGCCAGCAGTGAGCCGGAGGGTACTGAAGCTTTCTTT.

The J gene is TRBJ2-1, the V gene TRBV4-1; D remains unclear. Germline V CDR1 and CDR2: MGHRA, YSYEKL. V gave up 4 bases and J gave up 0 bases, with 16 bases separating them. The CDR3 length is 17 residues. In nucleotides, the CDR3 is TGCGCCAGCAGCCCTAATAACTTTCTTAGCTCCTACAATGAGCAGTTCTTC. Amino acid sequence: CASSPNNFLSSYNEQFF.

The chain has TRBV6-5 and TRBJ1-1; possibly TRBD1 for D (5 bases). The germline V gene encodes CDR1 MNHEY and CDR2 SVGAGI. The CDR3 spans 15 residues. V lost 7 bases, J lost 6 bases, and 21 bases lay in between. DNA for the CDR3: TGTGCCAGCATCCCACGTCGGGCAGGGAAGTCTGAAGCTTTCTTT. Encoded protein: CASIPRRAGKSEAFF.

The CDR3 bases are TGCGCCAGCAGCTCCGGGACAGGGGGTAACACTGAAGCTTTCTTT. This translates into CASSSGTGGNTEAFF. The chain uses TRBV5-1 and TRBJ1-1; 11 positions agree with TRBD1. V lost 3 bases and J lost 2; bases outside the gene matches: 3. CDR3 length: 15 amino acids. Germline CDR1 SGHRS, CDR2 YFSETQ.